The clone carrying this T cell receptor beta chain was observed a few times. CDR1 and CDR2 from the germline V gene are SGHTA and FQGNSA. The CDR3 length is 13 residues. V lost 2 bases and J 5 bases, leaving 7 bases between the germline ends. TRB rearrangements were amplified by multiplex PCR with BIOMED2 TRB-A/B primers. TCRdb re-called the multiplex PCR reads through MiXCR, storing one row per CDR3 protein. The sample holds 3,500 to 4,500 distinct CDR3 sequences; roughly 24% are singletons and the top ten take approximately 21%. This sample stems from a study of T and B cells in COVID-19 patients. TRB was amplified from around 250-460 ng of blood genomic DNA.

Sequencing input: blood. This chain uses TRBV7-2 with TRBJ1-5; no clear D. The receptor was isolated from a human donor with active COVID-19. The CDR3 DNA sequence: TGTGCCAGCAGCTTATCGAGTGATCAGCCCCAGCATTTT. Its protein product is CASSLSSDQPQHF.